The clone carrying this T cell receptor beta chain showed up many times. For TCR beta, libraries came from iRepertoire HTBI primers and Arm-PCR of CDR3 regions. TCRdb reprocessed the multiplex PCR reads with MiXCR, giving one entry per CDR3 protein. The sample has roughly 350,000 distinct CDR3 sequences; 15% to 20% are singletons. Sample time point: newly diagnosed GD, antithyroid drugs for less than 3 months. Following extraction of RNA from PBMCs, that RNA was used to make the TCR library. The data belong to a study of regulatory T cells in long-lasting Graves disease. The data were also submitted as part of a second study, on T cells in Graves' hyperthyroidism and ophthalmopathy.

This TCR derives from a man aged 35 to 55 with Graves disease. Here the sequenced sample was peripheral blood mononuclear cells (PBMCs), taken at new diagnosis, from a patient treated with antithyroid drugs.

CDR3 in amino acids: CASRPRGPNMAQYF. The CDR3 DNA is TGTGCCAGCAGGCCCCGGGGGCCCAATATGGCGCAGTATTTT. The rearrangement joins TRBV7-9 to TRBJ2-3; D is possibly TRBD1 or TRBD2 (6 bases each). Between the trimmed V and J ends, which lost 6 bases and 10 bases, there was a span of 20 bases. Germline V gene data show CDR1 as SEHNR and CDR2 as FQNEAQ (reference sequence). The CDR3 is 14 amino acids.